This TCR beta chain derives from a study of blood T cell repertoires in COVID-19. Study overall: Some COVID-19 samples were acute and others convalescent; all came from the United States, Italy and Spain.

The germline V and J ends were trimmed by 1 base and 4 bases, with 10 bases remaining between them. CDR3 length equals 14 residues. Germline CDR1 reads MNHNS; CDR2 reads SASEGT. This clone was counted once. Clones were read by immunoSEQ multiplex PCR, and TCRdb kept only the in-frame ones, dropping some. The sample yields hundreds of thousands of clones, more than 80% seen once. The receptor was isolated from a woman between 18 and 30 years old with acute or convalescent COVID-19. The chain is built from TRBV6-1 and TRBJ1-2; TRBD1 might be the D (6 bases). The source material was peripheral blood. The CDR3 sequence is CASSEGTVFYGYTF. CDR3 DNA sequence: TGTGCCAGCAGTGAAGGGACAGTCTTCTATGGCTACACCTTC.